This paragraph covers one T cell receptor (beta chain) sequence. This sample stems from a study of control samples from healthy donors and cancer patients. TCRdb's copy holds only in-frame clones and misses some; the assay was immunoSEQ multiplex PCR. This table has about 120,000 clones, roughly 90% appearing once. Trimming left V 6 bases short and J 2 bases short, with 6 bases between. This CDR3 comprises 12 residues. The V call is TRBV12-3 or TRBV12-4, the J call TRBJ2-3; no definite D call. The sequence came from a man between 18 and 35 years old in good health. The sequenced sample was blood. Here the CDR3 reads CASRRTTDTQYF. The CDR3 DNA sequence: TGTGCCAGCAGGCGGACCACAGATACGCAGTATTTT.